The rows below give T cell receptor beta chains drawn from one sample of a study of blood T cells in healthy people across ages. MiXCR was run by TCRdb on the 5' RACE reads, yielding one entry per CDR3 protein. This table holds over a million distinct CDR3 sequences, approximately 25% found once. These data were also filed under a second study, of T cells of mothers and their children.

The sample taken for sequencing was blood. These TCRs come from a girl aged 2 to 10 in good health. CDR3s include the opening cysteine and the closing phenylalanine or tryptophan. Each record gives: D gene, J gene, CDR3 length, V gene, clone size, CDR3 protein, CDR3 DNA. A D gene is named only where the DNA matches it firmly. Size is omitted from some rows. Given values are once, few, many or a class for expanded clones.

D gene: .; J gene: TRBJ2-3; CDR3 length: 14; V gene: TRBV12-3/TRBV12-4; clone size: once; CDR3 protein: CASSFRGVPDTQYF; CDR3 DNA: TGTGCCAGCAGTTTCAGAGGGGTCCCCGATACGCAGTATTTT
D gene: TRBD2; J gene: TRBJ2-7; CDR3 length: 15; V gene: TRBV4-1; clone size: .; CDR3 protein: CASSPSSGSSYEQYF; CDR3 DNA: TGCGCCAGCAGCCCGTCAAGCGGGAGCTCCTACGAGCAGTACTTC
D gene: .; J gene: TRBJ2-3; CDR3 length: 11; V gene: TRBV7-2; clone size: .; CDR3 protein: CASSQDLRQYF; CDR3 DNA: TGTGCCAGCAGCCAAGACCTTAGACAGTATTTT
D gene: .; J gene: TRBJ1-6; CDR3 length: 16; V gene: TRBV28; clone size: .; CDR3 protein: CASSFLLTYNNSPLHF; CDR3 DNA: TGTGCCAGCAGTTTCCTCCTGACCTACAATAATTCACCCCTCCACTTT
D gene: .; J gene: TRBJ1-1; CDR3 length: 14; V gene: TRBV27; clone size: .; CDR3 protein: CASKSRAVNTEAFF; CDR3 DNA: TGTGCCAGCAAGAGTCGGGCGGTTAACACTGAAGCTTTCTTT
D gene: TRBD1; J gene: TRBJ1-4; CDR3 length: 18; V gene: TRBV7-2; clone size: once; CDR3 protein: CASRIGGTGGTTNEKLFF; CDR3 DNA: TGTGCCAGCAGAATAGGGGGGACAGGGGGAACAACTAATGAAAAACTGTTTTTT
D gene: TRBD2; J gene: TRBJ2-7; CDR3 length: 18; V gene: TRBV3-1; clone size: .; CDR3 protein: CASSQGPGLAPGNYEQYF; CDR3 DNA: TGTGCCAGCAGCCAAGGCCCGGGACTAGCTCCGGGCAACTACGAGCAGTACTTC
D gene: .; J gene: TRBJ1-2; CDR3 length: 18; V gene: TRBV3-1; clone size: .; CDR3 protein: CASSQANRLLRHRYGYTF; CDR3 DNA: TGTGCCAGCAGCCAAGCCAACCGACTCCTCAGGCACCGATATGGCTACACCTTC
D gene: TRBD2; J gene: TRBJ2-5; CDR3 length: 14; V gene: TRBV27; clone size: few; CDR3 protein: CASSKSGRVETQYF; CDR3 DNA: TGTGCCAGCAGCAAGAGCGGGAGGGTGGAGACCCAGTACTTC
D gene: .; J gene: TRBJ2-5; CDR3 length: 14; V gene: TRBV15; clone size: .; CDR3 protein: CTTSSLVGGETQYF; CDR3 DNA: TGTACCACCAGCAGTTTGGTGGGTGGGGAGACCCAGTACTTC
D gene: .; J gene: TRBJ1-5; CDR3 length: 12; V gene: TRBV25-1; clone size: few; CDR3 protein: CASSEFGQPQHF; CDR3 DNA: TGTGCCAGCAGTGAATTTGGACAGCCCCAGCATTTT
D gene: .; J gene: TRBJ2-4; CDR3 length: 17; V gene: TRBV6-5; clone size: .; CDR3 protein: CALPSCSKNLAKNIQYF; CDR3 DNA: TGTGCCCTCCCTTCATGCAGTAAAAACCTAGCCAAAAACATTCAGTACTTC
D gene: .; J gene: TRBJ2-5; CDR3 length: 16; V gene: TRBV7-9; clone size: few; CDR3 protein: CASSSPLEGGQETQYF; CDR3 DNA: TGTGCCAGCAGCTCTCCACTAGAGGGGGGTCAAGAGACCCAGTACTTC
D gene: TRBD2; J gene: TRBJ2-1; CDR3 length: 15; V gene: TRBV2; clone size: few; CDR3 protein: CASSGLAGFYNEQFF; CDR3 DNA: TGTGCCAGCTCGGGGCTAGCGGGATTCTACAATGAGCAGTTCTTC
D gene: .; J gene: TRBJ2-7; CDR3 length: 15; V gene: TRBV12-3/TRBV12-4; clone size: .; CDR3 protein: CASSFDRQPSYEQYF; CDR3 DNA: TGTGCCAGCAGTTTTGACAGGCAACCCTCCTACGAGCAGTACTTC
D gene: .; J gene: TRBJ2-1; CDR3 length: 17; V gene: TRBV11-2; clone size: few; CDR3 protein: CASSPRWGGTTPNEQFF; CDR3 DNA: TGTGCCAGCAGCCCCCGGTGGGGGGGCACGACCCCCAATGAGCAGTTCTTC
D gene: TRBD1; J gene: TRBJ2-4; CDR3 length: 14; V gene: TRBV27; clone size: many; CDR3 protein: CASSSRTGVNIQYF; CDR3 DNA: TGTGCCAGCAGTTCAAGGACAGGGGTCAACATTCAGTACTTC
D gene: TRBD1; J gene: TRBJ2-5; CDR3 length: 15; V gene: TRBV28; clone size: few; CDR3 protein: CASSFFATGEETQYF; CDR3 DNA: TGTGCCAGCAGCTTTTTCGCGACAGGGGAAGAGACCCAGTACTTC
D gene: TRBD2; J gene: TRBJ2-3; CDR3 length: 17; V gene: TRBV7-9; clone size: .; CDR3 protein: CASSLVDGREFTDTQYF; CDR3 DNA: TGTGCCAGCAGCTTAGTCGACGGGAGGGAATTCACAGATACGCAGTATTTT
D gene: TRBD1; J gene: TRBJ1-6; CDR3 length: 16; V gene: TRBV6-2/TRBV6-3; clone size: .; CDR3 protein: CASSDAGTGGNSPLHF; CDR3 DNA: TGTGCCAGCAGCGACGCCGGGACAGGGGGTAATTCACCCCTCCACTTT
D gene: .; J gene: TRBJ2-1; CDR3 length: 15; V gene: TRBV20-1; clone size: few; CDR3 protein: CSARERGLPYNEQFF; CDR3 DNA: TGCAGTGCTAGAGAAAGAGGATTACCCTACAATGAGCAGTTCTTC
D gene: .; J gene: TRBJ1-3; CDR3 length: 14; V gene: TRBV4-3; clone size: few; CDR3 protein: CASSQDHDGNTIYF; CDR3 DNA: TGCGCCAGCAGCCAAGATCATGATGGAAACACCATATATTTT
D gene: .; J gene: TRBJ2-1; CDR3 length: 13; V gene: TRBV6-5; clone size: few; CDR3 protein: CASSGTDTNEQFF; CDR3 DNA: TGTGCCAGCTCCGGGACGGACACCAATGAGCAGTTCTTC
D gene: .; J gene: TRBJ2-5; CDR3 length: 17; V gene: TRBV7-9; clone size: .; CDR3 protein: CASSPPEQGGNQETQYF; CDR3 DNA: TGTGCCAGCAGCCCACCGGAACAGGGTGGGAACCAAGAGACCCAGTACTTC
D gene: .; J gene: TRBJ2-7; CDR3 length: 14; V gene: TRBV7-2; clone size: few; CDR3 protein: CASSLRGAIYEQYF; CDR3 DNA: TGTGCCAGCAGCTTGCGCGGAGCGATCTACGAGCAGTACTTC
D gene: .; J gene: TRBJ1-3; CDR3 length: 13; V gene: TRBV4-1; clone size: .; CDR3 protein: CASSQSAGNTIYF; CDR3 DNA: TGCGCCAGCAGCCAGTCCGCTGGAAACACCATATATTTT
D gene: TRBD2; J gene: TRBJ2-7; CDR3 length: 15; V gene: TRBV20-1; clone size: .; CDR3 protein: CSASPITSGSDEQYF; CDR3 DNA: TGCAGTGCTAGCCCAATAACTAGCGGGAGCGACGAGCAGTACTTC
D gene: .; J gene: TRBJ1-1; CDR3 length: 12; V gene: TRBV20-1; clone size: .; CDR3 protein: CSASGPNTEAFF; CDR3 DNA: TGCAGTGCTAGTGGACCGAACACTGAAGCTTTCTTT
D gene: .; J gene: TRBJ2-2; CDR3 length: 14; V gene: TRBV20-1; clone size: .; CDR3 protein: CSAAGQPDTGELFF; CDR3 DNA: TGCAGTGCTGCGGGACAGCCGGACACCGGGGAGCTGTTTTTT
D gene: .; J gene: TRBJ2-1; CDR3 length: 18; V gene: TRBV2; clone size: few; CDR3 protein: CASTLTPPLESFYNEQFF; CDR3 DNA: TGTGCCAGCACCCTCACTCCCCCACTAGAGTCCTTCTACAATGAGCAGTTCTTC
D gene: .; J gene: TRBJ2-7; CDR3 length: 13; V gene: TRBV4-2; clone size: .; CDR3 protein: CASSQPPLYEQYF; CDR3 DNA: TGTGCCAGCAGCCAGCCCCCCCTCTACGAGCAGTACTTC
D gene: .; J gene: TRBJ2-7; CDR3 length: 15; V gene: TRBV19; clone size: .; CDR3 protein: CASSTSGGLRYEQYF; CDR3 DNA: TGTGCCAGTTCGACCTCAGGTGGCCTTCGGTACGAGCAGTACTTC
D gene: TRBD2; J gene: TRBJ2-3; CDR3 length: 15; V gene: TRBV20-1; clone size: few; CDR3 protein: CSAGRLAGVTDTQYF; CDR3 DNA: TGCAGTGCTGGGAGACTAGCGGGAGTCACAGATACGCAGTATTTT